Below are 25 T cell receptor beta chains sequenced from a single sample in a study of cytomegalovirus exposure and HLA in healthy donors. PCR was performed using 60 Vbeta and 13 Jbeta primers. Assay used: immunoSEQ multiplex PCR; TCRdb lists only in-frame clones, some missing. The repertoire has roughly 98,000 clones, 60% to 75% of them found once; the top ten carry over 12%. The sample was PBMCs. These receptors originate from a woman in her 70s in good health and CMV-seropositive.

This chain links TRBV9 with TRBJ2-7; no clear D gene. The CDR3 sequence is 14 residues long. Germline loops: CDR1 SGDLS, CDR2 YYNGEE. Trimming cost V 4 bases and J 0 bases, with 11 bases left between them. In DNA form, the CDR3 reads TGTGCCAGCAGCCCTCGACACGACTCCTACGAGCAGTACTTC. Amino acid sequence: CASSPRHDSYEQYF.

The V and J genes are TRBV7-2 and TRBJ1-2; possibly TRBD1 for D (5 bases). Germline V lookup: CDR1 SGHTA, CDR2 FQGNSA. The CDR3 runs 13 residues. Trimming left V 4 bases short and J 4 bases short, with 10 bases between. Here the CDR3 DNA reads TGTGCCAGCAGCTCCAGGGATAGCTATGGCTACACCTTC. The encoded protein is CASSSRDSYGYTF.

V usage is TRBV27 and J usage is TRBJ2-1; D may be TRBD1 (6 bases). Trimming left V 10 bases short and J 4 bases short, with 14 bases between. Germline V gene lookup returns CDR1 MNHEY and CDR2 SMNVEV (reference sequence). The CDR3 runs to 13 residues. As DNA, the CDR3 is TGTGCCACCGCGTCGCAGGGGTACAATGAGCAGTTCTTC. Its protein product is CATASQGYNEQFF.

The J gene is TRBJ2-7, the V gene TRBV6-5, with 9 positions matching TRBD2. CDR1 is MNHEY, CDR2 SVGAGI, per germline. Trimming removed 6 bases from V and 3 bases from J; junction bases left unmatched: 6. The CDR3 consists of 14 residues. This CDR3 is CASRSSAGGYEQYF. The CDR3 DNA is TGTGCCAGCAGATCGTCAGCGGGGGGCTACGAGCAGTACTTC.

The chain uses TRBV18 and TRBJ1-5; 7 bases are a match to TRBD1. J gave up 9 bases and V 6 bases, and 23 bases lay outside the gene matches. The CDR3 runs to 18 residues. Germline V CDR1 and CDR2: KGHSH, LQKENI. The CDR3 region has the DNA TGTGCCAGCTCTCCGCGGGGTGAAGGGGGCTACTTAGGGTCGCCCCAGCATTTT. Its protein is CASSPRGEGGYLGSPQHF.

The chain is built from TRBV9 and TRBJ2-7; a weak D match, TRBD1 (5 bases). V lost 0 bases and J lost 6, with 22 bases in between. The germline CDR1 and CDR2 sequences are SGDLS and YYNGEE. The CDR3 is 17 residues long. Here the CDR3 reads CASSVEGFAVSSGEQYF. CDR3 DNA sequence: TGTGCCAGCAGCGTAGAGGGGTTCGCGGTCTCCTCGGGCGAGCAGTACTTC.

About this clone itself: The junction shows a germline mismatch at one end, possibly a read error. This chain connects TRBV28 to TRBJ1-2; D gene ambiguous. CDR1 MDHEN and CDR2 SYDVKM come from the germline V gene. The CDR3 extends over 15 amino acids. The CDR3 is CASSSKDFQNYGYAF. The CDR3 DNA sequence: TGTGCCAGCAGTTCCAAGGACTTTCAAAACTATGGCTACGCCTTC.

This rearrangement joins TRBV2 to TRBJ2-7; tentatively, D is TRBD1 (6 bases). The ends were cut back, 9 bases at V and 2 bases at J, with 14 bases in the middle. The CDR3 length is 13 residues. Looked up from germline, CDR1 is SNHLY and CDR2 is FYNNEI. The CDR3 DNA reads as TGTGCCAGTAACAGGGTACTGACCTACGAGCAGTACTTC. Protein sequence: CASNRVLTYEQYF.

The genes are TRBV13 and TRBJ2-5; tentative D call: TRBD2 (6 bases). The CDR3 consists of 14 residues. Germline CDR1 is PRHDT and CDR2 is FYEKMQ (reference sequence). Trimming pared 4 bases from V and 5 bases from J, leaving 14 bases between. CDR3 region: CASSSLGLGETQYF. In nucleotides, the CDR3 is TGTGCCAGCAGCTCCCTGGGACTTGGGGAGACCCAGTACTTC.

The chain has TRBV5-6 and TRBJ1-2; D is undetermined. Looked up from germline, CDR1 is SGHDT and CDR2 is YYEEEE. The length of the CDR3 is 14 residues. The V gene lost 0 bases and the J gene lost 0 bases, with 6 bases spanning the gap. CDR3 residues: CASSLARANYGYTF. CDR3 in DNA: TGTGCCAGCAGCTTGGCCCGAGCTAACTATGGCTACACCTTC.

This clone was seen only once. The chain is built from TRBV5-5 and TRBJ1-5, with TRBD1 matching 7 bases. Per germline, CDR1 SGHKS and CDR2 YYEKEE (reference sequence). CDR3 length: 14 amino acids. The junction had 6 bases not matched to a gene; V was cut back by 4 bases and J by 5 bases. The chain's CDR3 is CASSPGQRDQPQHF. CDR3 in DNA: TGTGCCAGCAGCCCGGGACAGAGAGATCAGCCCCAGCATTTT.

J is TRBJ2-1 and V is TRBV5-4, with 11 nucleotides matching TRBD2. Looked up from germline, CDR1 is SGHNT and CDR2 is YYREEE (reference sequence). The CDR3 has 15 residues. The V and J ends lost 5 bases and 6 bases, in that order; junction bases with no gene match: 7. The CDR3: CASRTGTSGGNEQFF. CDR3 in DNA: TGTGCCAGCAGGACCGGGACTAGCGGTGGCAATGAGCAGTTCTTC.

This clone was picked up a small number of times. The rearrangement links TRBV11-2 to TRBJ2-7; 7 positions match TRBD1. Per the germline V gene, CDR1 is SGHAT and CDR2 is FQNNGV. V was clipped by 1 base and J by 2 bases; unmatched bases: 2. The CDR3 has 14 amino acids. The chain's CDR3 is CASSLGQGTYEQYF. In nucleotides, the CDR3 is TGTGCCAGCAGCTTAGGACAGGGCACCTACGAGCAGTACTTC.

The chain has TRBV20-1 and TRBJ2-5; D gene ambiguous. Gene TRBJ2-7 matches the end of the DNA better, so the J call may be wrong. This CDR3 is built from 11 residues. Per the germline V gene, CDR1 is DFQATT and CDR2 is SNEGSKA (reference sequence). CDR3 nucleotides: TGCAGTGCTCCTACTACGTACGAGCAGTACTTC. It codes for CSAPTTYEQYF.

DNA of the CDR3: TGTGCCAGCAGGGGGGGACTAGCGGGCTACAATGAGCAGTTCTTC. It is translated as CASRGGLAGYNEQFF. The rearrangement links TRBV28 to TRBJ2-1; 12 nucleotides align to TRBD2. Germline trimming cut 6 bases from V and 3 bases from J; bases unmatched to any gene: 3. Looked up from germline, CDR1 is MDHEN and CDR2 is SYDVKM. The CDR3 runs to 15 residues.

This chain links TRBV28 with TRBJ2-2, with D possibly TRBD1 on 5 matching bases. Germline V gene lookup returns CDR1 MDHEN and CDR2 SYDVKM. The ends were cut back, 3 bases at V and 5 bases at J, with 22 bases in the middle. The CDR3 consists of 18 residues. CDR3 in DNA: TGTGCCAGCAGTTTTTCTTCGATAGGGGCAGACTGGACCGGGGAGCTGTTTTTT. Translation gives CASSFSSIGADWTGELFF.

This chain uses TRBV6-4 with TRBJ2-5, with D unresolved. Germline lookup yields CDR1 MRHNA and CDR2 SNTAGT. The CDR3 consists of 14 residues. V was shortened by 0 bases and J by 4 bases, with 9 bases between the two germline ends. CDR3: CASSDSTPGETQYF. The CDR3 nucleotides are TGTGCCAGCAGTGACTCGACTCCCGGAGAGACCCAGTACTTC.

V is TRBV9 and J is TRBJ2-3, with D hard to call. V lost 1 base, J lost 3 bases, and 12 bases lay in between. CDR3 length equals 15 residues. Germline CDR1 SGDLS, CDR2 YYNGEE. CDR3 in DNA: TGTGCCAGCAGCGTAACTCCCCGTAGTACAGATACGCAGTATTTT. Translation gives CASSVTPRSTDTQYF.

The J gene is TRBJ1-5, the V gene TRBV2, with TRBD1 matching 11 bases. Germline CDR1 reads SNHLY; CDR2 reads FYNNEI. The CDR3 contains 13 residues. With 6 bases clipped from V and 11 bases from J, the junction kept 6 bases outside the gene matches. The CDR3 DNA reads TGTGCCAGCAGCGGACAGGGGGCAAGGGCCCAGCATTTT. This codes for CASSGQGARAQHF.

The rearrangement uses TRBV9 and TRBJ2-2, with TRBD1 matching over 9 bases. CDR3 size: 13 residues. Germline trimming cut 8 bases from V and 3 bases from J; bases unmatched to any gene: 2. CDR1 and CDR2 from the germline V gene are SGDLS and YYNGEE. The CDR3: CASDRGYTGELFF. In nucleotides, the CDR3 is TGTGCCAGTGACAGGGGGTACACCGGGGAGCTGTTTTTT.

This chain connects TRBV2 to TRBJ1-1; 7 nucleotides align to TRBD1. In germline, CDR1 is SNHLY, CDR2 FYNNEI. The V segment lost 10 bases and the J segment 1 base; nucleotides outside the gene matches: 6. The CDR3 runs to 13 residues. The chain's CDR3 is CAIADRANTEAFF. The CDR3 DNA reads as TGTGCCATCGCAGACAGGGCGAACACTGAAGCTTTCTTT.

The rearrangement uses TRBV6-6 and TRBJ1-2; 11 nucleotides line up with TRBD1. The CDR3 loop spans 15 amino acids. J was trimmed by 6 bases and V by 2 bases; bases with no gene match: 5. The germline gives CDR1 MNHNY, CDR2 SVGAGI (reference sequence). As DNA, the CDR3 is TGTGCCAGCAGTTACCCGGACAGGGGGCACGATGGCTACACCTTC. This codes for CASSYPDRGHDGYTF.

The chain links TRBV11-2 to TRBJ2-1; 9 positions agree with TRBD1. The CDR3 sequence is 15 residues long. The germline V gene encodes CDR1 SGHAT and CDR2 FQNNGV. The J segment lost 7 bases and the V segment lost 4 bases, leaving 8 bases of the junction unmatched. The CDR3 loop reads CASSSGQGWGNEQFF. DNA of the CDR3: TGTGCCAGCAGCTCAGGACAGGGGTGGGGGAATGAGCAGTTCTTC.

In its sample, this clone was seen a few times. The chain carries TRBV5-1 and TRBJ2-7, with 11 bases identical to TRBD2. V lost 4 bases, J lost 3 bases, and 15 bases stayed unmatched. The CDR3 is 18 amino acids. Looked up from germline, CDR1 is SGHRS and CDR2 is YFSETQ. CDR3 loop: CASSDGPLTSGTYYEQYF. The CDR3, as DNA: TGCGCCAGCAGCGACGGCCCGCTGACTAGCGGGACCTACTACGAGCAGTACTTC. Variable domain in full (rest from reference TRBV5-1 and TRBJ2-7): KAGVTQTPRYLIKTRGQQVTLSCSPISGHRSVSWYQQTPGQGLQFLFEYFSETQRNKGNFPGRFSGRQFSNSRSEMNVSTLELGDSALYLCASSDGPLTSGTYYEQYFGPGTRLTVT.

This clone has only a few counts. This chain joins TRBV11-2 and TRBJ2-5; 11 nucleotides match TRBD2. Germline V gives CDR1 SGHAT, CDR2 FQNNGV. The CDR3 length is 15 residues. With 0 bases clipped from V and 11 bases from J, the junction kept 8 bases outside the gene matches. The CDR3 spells CASSLDLAGGREQYF. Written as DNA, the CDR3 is TGTGCCAGCAGCTTAGATTTAGCGGGAGGGAGAGAGCAGTACTTC.